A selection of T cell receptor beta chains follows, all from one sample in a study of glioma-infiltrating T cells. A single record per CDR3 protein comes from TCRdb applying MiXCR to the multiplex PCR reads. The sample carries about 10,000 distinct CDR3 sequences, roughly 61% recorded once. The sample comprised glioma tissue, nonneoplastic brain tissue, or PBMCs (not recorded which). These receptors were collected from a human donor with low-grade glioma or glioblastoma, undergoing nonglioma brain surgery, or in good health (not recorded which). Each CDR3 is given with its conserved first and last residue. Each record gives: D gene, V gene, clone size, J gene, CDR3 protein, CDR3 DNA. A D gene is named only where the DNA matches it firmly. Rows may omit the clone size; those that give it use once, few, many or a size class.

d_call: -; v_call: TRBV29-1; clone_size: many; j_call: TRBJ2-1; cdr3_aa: CSGENNEQFF; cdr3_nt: TGCAGCGGAGAAAACAATGAGCAGTTCTTC
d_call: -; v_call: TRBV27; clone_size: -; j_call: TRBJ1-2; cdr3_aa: CASIPNCANYGYTF; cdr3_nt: TGTGCCAGCATCCCTAATTGTGCCAACTATGGCTACACCTTC
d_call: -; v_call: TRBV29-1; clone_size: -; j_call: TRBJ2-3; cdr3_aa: CSVVSGADTQYF; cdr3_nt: TGCAGCGTTGTCTCGGGAGCAGATACGCAGTATTTT
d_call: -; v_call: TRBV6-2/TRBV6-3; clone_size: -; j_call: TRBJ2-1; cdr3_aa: CASSYLGSSKSYNEQFF; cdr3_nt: TGTGCCAGCAGTTACCTTGGTAGTAGCAAATCTTACAATGAGCAGTTCTTC
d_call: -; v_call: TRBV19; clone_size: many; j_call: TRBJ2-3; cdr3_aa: CASSKGGSTDTQYF; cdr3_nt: TGTGCCAGTAGTAAGGGGGGGAGCACAGATACGCAGTATTTT
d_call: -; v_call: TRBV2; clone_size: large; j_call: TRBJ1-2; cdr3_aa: CASSEWQSNYGYTF; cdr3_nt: TGTGCCAGCAGTGAATGGCAGAGCAACTATGGCTACACCTTC
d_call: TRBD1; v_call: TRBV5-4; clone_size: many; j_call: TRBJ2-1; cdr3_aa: CASSLEAVQGYNEQFF; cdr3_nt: TGTGCCAGCAGCTTGGAAGCCGTACAGGGGTACAATGAGCAGTTCTTC
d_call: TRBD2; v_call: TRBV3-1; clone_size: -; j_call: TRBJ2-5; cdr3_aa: CASTQGVLAGGSETQYF; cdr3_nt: TGTGCCAGCACCCAAGGAGTTCTAGCGGGTGGTTCGGAGACCCAGTACTTC
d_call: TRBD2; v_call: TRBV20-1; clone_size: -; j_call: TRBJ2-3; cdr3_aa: CSARDDVVAGTTDTRYF; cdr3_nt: TGTAGTGCTAGAGATGACGTGGTAGCGGGAACCACAGATACGCGGTATTTT
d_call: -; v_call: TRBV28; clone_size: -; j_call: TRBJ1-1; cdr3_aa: CASMGDRATVEGFF; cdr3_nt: TGCGCCAGCATGGGGGATAGGGCTACGGTTGAAGGTTTCTTT
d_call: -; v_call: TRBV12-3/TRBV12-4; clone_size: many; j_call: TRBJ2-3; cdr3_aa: CASSFIVTDTQYF; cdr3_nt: TGTGCCAGCAGTTTCATAGTCACAGATACGCAGTATTTT
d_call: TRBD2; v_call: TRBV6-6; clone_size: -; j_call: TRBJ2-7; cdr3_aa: CASIYLGEGNGNEQYF; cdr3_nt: TGTGCCAGCATTTACCTCGGGGAGGGGAATGGCAACGAGCAGTACTTC
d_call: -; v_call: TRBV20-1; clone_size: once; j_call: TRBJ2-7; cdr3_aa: CSARKREYEQYF; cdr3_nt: TGCAGTGCTAGAAAGAGGGAGTACGAGCAGTACTTC
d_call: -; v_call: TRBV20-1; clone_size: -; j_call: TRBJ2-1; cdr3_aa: CSARGRPSERAYMGSYNEQFF; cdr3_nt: TGCAGTGCTAGAGGGCGGCCTAGCGAGAGGGCCTATATGGGGTCCTACAATGAGCAGTTCTTC
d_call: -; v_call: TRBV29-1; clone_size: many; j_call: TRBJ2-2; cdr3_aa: CSVEWAGELFF; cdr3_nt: TGCAGCGTTGAATGGGCCGGGGAGCTGTTTTTT
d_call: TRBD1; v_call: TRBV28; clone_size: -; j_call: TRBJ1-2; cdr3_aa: CTSSIYGTGTSGYTF; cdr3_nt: TGTACCAGCAGCATCTACGGGACAGGGACATCTGGCTACACCTTC
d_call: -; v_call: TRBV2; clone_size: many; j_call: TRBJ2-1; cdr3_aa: CASSEGPSRSYNEQFF; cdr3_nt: TGTGCCAGCAGTGAAGGCCCGTCCCGCTCCTACAATGAGCAGTTCTTC
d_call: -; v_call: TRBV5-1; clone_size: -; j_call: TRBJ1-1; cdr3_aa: CASSLVETENTEAFF; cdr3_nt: TGCGCCAGCAGCTTGGTCGAAACAGAGAACACTGAAGCTTTCTTT
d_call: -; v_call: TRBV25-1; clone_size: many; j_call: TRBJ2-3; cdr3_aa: CASSESGLQGTDTQYF; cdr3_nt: TGTGCCAGCAGTGAGTCGGGACTCCAAGGGACAGATACGCAGTATTTT
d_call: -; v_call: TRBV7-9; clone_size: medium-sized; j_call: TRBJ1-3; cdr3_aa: CASSFLAGSGNTIYF; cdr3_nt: TGTGCCAGCAGCTTCCTGGCCGGCTCTGGAAACACCATATATTTT
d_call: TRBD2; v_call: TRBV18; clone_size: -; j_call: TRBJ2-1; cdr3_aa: CASPPCSGRLNEQFF; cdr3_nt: TGTGCCAGCCCACCGTGTAGCGGGAGACTAAATGAGCAGTTCTTC
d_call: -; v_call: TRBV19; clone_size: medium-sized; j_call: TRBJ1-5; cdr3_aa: CASSIGVAPGQPQHF; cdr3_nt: TGTGCCAGTAGTATAGGGGTTGCGCCCGGTCAGCCCCAGCATTTT
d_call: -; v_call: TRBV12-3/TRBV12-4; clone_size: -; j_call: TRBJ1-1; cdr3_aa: CASSLSDKATEAFF; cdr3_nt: TGTGCCAGCAGTCTCAGCGACAAAGCAACTGAAGCTTTCTTT
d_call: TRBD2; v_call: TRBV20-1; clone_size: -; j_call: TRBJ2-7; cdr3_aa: CSASSGIYEQYF; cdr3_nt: TGCAGTGCCAGTAGCGGGATATACGAGCAGTACTTC
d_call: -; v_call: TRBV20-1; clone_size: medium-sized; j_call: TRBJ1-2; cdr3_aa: CSASRQGNYGYTF; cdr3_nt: TGCAGTGCTAGTAGGCAGGGGAACTATGGCTACACCTTC
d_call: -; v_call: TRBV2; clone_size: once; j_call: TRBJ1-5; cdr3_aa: CASRTIGPQHF; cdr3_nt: TGTGCCAGCAGGACTATCGGGCCCCAGCATTTT
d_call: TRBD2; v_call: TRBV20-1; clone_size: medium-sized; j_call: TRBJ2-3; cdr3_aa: CSADASGRTDTQYF; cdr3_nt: TGCAGTGCCGACGCTAGCGGGAGAACAGATACGCAGTATTTT
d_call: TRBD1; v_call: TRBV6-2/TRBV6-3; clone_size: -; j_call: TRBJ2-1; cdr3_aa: CASSYSGGARTGTCNEQFF; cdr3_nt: TGTGCCAGCAGTTACTCGGGCGGTGCTAGGACAGGGACCTGCAATGAGCAGTTCTTC
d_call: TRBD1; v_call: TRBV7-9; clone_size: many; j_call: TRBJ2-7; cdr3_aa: CASSHRGLSSYEQYF; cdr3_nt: TGTGCCAGCAGTCACAGGGGGCTCAGCTCCTACGAGCAGTACTTC
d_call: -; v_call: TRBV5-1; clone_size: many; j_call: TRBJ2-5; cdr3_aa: CASSQRPFQETQYF; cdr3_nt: TGCGCCAGCAGCCAGCGGCCTTTCCAAGAGACCCAGTACTTC
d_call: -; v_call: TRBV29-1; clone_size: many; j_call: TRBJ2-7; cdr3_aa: CSVDPTGRDEQYF; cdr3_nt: TGCAGCGTTGACCCGACAGGCAGAGACGAGCAGTACTTC
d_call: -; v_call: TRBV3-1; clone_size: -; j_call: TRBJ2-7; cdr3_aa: CASSPRTGERDEQYF; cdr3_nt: TGTGCCAGCAGCCCCCGGACGGGGGAACGAGACGAGCAGTACTTC
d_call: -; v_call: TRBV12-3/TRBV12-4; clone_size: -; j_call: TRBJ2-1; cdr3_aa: CASILVRGPNDNEQFF; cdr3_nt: TGTGCCAGCATTTTAGTGCGGGGACCTAACGACAATGAGCAGTTCTTC
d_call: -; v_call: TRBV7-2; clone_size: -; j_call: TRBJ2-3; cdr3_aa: CARSLAGGTDTQYF; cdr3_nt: TGTGCCAGAAGCTTAGCAGGAGGCACAGATACGCAGTATTTT
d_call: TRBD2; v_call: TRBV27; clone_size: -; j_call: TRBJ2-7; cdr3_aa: CASYGLADEQYF; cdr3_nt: TGTGCCAGCTATGGACTAGCTGATGAGCAGTACTTC
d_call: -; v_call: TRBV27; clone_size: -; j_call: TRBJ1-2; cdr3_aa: CASRNDTYQFNYGHTF; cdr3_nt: TGTGCCAGCAGAAACGACACGTACCAATTTAACTATGGCCACACATTC
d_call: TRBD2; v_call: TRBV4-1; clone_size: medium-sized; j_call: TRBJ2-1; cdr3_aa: CASSQDLRLAGGRNEQFF; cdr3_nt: TGCGCCAGCAGCCAAGATCTTCGACTAGCGGGAGGGCGGAATGAGCAGTTCTTC
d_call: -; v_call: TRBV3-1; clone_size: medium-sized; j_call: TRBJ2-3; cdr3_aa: CASSQRGVYTQYF; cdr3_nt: TGTGCCAGCAGCCAAAGGGGTGTATATACGCAGTATTTT
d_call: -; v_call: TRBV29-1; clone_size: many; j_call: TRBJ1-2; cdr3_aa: CSVETVERGYTF; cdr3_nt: TGCAGCGTGGAAACGGTGGAACGCGGCTACACCTTC
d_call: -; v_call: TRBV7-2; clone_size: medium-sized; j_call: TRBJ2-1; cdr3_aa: CASSLGGNYNEQFF; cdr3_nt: TGTGCCAGCAGCTTAGGTGGAAACTACAATGAGCAGTTCTTC
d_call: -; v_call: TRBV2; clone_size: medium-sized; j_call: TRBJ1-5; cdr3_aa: CASSEALGNQPQHF; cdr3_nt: TGTGCCAGCAGTGAAGCACTGGGTAATCAGCCCCAGCATTTT
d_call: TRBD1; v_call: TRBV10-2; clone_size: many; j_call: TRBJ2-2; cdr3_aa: CASRDRAGTGELFF; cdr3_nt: TGCGCCAGCAGGGACAGGGCGGGCACCGGGGAGCTGTTTTTT
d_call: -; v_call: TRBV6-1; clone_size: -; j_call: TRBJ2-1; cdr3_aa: CASRMAHNDQFF; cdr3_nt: TGTGCCAGCAGGATGGCTCACAATGATCAGTTCTTC
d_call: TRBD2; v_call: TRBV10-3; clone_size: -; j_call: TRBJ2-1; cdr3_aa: CAISDESLAGVRNEQFF; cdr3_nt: TGTGCCATAAGTGATGAAAGTCTAGCGGGAGTTCGCAATGAGCAGTTCTTC
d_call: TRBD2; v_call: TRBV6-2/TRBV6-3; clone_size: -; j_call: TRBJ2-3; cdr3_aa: CASSYSIRSSGSIDTQYF; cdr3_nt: TGTGCTAGCAGTTACTCGATTCGCTCTAGCGGAAGCATAGATACGCAGTATTTT
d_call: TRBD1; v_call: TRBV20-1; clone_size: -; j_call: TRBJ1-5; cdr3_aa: CSASKGGYFGNKPQHF; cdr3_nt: TGCAGTGCTTCTAAAGGGGGCTATTTTGGGAATAAGCCCCAGCATTTT
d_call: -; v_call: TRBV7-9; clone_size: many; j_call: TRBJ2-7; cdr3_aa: CASSLVNRPGTEQYF; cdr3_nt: TGTGCCAGCAGCTTAGTCAACCGGCCAGGGACCGAGCAGTACTTC
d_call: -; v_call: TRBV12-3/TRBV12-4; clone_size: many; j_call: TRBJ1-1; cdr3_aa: CASSRSPNTEAFF; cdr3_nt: TGTGCCAGCAGCCGCTCCCCGAACACTGAAGCTTTCTTT
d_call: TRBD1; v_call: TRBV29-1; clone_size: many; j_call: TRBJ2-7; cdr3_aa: CSVADRGHYEQYF; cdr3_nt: TGCAGCGTTGCAGACAGGGGACACTACGAGCAGTACTTC
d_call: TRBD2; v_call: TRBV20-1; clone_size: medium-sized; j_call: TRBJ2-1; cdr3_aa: CSATRLAGGGNEQFF; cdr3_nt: TGCAGTGCTACCCGACTAGCGGGAGGCGGCAATGAGCAGTTCTTC
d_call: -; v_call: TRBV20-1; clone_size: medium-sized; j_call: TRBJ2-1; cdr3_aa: CSPTAVSDAYNEQFF; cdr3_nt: TGCAGTCCCACCGCGGTCTCAGACGCCTACAATGAGCAGTTCTTC
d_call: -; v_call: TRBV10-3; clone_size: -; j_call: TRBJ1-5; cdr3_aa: CAISGSARLDNQPEHF; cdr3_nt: TGTGCCATCAGTGGCTCGGCGAGACTGGACAATCAGCCCGAGCATTTT
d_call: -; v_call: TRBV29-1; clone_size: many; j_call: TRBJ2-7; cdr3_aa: CSVDPDPGRGEQYF; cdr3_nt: TGCAGCGTTGACCCCGACCCCGGACGAGGGGAGCAGTACTTC
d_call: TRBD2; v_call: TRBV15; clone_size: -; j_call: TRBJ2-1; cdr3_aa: CATSRDSSSGRESSSYNEQFF; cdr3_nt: TGTGCCACCAGCAGAGATTCATCTAGCGGGAGAGAATCGAGCTCCTACAATGAGCAGTTCTTC
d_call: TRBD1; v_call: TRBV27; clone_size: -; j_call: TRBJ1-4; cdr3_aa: CAGSSGTGRATNEKLFF; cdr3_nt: TGTGCCGGCAGCTCCGGGACAGGCCGCGCAACTAATGAAAAACTGTTTTTT